Each of the 9 T cell receptor beta chains below was sequenced from the same sample in a study of Graves' ophthalmopathy and Graves' hyperthyroidism. As the template, RNA transcripts were used to amplify TCR beta CDR3 regions. HTBI-primed first-round RT-PCR preceded second-round multiplex PCR. TCRdb re-analysed the multiplex PCR reads in MiXCR, keeping a single row per CDR3 protein. The sample consists of 620,000 or so distinct CDR3 sequences, 22% of them appearing once. The sequenced sample was peripheral blood. The source of these receptors is a woman in her late teens or twenties with stable Graves' hyperthyroidism. Some clones in this sample may be carry-over from other donors' samples.

In this sample, this clonotype turned up many times. This chain joins TRBV9 and TRBJ2-2, with 8 bases aligning to TRBD1. The CDR3 consists of 16 residues. CDR1 SGDLS and CDR2 YYNGEE come from the germline V gene. The V segment lost 3 bases and the J segment 6 bases; nucleotides outside the gene matches: 10. CDR3 nucleotide sequence: TGTGCCAGCAGCGCCCGGACAGGGATAGACCCCGGGGAGCTGTTTTTT. Translating it yields CASSARTGIDPGELFF. Filled out from reference TRBV9 and TRBJ2-2, the complete variable domain reads DSGVTQTPKHLITATGQRVTLRCSPRSGDLSVYWYQQSLDQGLQFLIQYYNGEERAKGNILERFSAQQFPDLHSELNLSSLELGDSALYFCASSARTGIDPGELFFGEGSRLTVL.

This clonotype was recorded at least ten times. The chain recombines TRBV5-5 with TRBJ1-2, with unresolved D. CDR3 size: 13 residues. V was shortened by 3 bases and J by 1 base, with 7 bases between the two germline ends. The germline gives CDR1 SGHKS, CDR2 YYEKEE (reference sequence). In DNA form, the CDR3 reads TGTGCCAGCAGCTCAGCCTTTAACTATGGCTACACCTTC. This gives the protein CASSSAFNYGYTF. Using reference TRBV5-5 and TRBJ1-2 for the parts outside the CDR3, the full variable domain is DAGVTQSPTHLIKTRGQQVTLRCSPISGHKSVSWYQQVLGQGPQFIFQYYEKEERGRGNFPDRFSARQFPNYSSELNVNALLLGDSALYLCASSSAFNYGYTFGSGTRLTVV.

J is TRBJ2-7 and V is TRBV7-6; 9 nucleotides match TRBD1. Germline loops: CDR1 SGHVS, CDR2 FNYEAQ. The V segment lost 5 bases and the J segment 6 bases; nucleotides outside the gene matches: 8. CDR3 size: 14 residues. CDR3 DNA: TGTGCCAGCAGCCCCGGGACAGGGCGCTCCGAGCAGTACTTC. Its translation is CASSPGTGRSEQYF.

This clonotype was detected many times. The chain employs TRBV12-3 or TRBV12-4 and TRBJ2-5, with TRBD2 matching 11 bases. V dropped 3 bases and J dropped 2; count of bases not matched to a gene: 8. This CDR3 comprises 17 residues. CDR3 nucleotides: TGTGCCAGCAGTTTCCGAGGACTAGCGGGCAGACAAGAGACCCAGTACTTC. It is translated as CASSFRGLAGRQETQYF.

This clonotype occurred many times. This chain connects TRBV27 to TRBJ1-1, with a possible D match to TRBD1 (6 bases). This CDR3 comprises 13 residues. Between the trimmed V and J ends, which lost 5 bases and 10 bases, there was a span of 17 bases. Germline V gene lookup returns CDR1 MNHEY and CDR2 SMNVEV (reference sequence). This chain's CDR3 is CASSAHMGALAFF. The CDR3 nucleotides are TGTGCCAGCAGTGCACACATGGGGGCCTTAGCTTTCTTT.

Concerning this clonotype itself: A clone one base away is much larger, so this may be a read error. This chain links TRBV5-1 with TRBJ1-1; D unclear. Trimming removed 1 base at V and 4 bases at J, with 14 bases between. CDR3 size: 15 residues. Germline V lookup: CDR1 SGHRS, CDR2 YFSETQ. The CDR3 DNA reads TGCGCCAGCAGCTTGCTCTCCGGGTCGGCCACTGAAGCTTTCTTT. Translated: CASSLLSGSATEAFF.

There are many counts of this clonotype. The chain combines TRBV12-5 with TRBJ2-5; D is possibly TRBD1 (5 bases). This CDR3 spans 13 amino acids. The V and J ends lost 6 bases and 7 bases respectively, with 15 bases between them. Germline lookup yields CDR1 LGHNT and CDR2 FRNRAP. CDR3 DNA sequence: TGTGCTAGTGGCCCGACAGCGACCCCGACCCAGTACTTC. Protein sequence: CASGPTATPTQYF.

This clonotype occurred many times. The CDR3 sequence: CSARASTEAFF. In nucleotides, the CDR3 is TGCAGTGCTAGAGCTAGCACTGAAGCTTTCTTT. This sequence joins TRBV20-1 and TRBJ1-1; no reliable D call. Germline V gene lookup returns CDR1 DFQATT and CDR2 SNEGSKA (reference sequence). Trimming shortened V by 1 base and J by 4 bases, and 4 bases separated the two germline ends. This CDR3 has 11 amino acids.

The V and J genes are TRBV7-6 and TRBJ1-1; D ambiguous. Germline V CDR1 and CDR2: SGHVS, FNYEAQ. V was pared by 4 bases and J by 4 bases, with 10 bases between. This CDR3 has 13 amino acids. The DNA of the CDR3 is TGTGCCAGCAGCTCCCTCATTGGCACTGAAGCTTTCTTT. Translating gives CASSSLIGTEAFF.